This T cell receptor (beta chain) was documented in a study of T cells in localized non-small cell lung cancer. Study-level findings and limits: Out of the top 100 tumor clones, a median around 57 were seen in adjacent lung. Adjacent uninvolved lung had the highest clonality, suggesting focused antigen responses. Heterogeneity remains possible, as sequencing covered one tumor region only. Elevated blood T cell density was associated with longer overall survival.

The CDR3 totals 11 residues. Germline loops: CDR1 SGHDN, CDR2 FVKESK. Regarding this clone: Its specificity is unknown. Compared with germline, one end of the junction differs, possibly owing to a read error.

Data came from immunoSEQ multiplex PCR; TCRdb stores just in-frame clones and leaves some out. The table has over 20,000 clones, around 93% seen once. The input for sequencing was peripheral blood, taken before any cancer treatment. This clonotype was obtained from an older female donor with stage II squamous cell lung carcinoma. This chain joins TRBV14 and TRBJ1-2; D possibly corresponds to TRBD1 (5 bases). This chain's CDR3 is CASSQGWGESF. As DNA, the CDR3 is TGTGCCAGCAGCCAAGGTTGGGGGGAATCCTTC.